The present T cell receptor (beta chain) was sequenced within a study of vaccination and CD4 T cells after COVID-19. Study details: Treatment of control cultures consisted of a CEFX pool, an HIV-1 Nef pool, or no peptide.

Sequenced with the Oncomine TCR Beta short-read assay was DNA taken from cultured CD4+ T cells. Via MiXCR, TCRdb re-called the PCR reads, giving one row per CDR3 protein. The data show 5,500 to 7,500 distinct CDR3 sequences, 56% seen once. CDR3 length: 13 amino acids. V lost 1 base and J 5 bases, leaving 8 bases between the germline ends. CDR1 is ENHRY and CDR2 is SYGVKD in the germline V gene. Noted treatment: roughly 11-day PBMC culture with coronavirus spike peptide pools or control peptides (ViraFEST assay). This clonotype has a handful of counts. Its antigen is as yet unknown. The sample was CD4+ T cells from blood, cultured in vitro. This clonotype originated in a human donor who had recovered from COVID-19. J is TRBJ1-2 and V is TRBV10-3, with D unresolved. This CDR3 reads CAISEWGSYGYTF. The CDR3 DNA is TGTGCCATCAGTGAGTGGGGTAGTTATGGCTACACCTTC.